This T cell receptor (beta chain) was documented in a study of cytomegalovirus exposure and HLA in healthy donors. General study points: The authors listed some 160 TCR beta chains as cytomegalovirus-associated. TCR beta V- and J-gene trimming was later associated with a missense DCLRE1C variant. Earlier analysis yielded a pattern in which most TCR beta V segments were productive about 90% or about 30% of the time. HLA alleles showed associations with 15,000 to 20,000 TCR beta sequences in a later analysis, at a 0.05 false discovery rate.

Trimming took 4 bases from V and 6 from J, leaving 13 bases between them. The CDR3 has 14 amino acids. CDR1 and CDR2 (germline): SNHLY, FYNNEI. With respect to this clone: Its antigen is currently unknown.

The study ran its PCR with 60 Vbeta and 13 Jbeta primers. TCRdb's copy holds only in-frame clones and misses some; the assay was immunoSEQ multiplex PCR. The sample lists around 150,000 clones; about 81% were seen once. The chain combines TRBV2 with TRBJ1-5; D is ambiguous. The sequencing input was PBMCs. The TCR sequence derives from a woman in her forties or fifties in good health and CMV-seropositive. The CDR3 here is CASSAMISSQPQHF. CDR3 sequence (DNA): TGTGCCAGCAGTGCGATGATTTCGAGTCAGCCCCAGCATTTT.